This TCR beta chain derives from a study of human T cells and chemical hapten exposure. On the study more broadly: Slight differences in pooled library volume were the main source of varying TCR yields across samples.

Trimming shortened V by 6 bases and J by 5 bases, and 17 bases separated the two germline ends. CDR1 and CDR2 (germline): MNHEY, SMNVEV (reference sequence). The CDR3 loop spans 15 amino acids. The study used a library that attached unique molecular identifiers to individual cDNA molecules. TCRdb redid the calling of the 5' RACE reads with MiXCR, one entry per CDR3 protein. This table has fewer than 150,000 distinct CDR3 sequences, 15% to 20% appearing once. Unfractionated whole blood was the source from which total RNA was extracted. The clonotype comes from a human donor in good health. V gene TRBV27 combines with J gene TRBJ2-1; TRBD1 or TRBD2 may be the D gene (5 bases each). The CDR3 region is CASRGLGVGNNEQFF. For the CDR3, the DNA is TGTGCCAGCAGGGGATTGGGGGTAGGGAACAATGAGCAGTTCTTC.